Listed here is a single TCR beta chain. Its matching antigen is unknown. The sample is drawn from a study of T cell responses to AZD1222 COVID-19 vaccine. Study conclusions and caveats: Females outnumbered males among donors, who were mostly white British; clonal diversity was possibly underestimated. Nearly half of spike-specific TCRs reportedly target variant regions that are unmutated in the B.1.351 and B.1.1.7 variants.

Germline lookup yields CDR1 MNHEY and CDR2 SMNVEV (reference sequence). The CDR3 is 16 residues long. With V trimmed by 2 bases and J by 1 base, 4 bases remained unmatched. Libraries were prepared by immunoSEQ multiplex PCR; TCRdb keeps only in-frame clonotypes and omits some of them. The sample contains about 100,000 clones, just under 90% of which appear only once. The input for sequencing was peripheral blood, taken on day 0 of AZD1222 vaccination. This clonotype originated in an adult in good health. The chain recombines TRBV27 with TRBJ2-1; TRBD2 agrees at 8 bases. CDR3 protein: CASSLGLAGSYNEQFF. In nucleotides, the CDR3 is TGTGCCAGCAGTTTAGGGCTAGCGGGTTCCTACAATGAGCAGTTCTTC.